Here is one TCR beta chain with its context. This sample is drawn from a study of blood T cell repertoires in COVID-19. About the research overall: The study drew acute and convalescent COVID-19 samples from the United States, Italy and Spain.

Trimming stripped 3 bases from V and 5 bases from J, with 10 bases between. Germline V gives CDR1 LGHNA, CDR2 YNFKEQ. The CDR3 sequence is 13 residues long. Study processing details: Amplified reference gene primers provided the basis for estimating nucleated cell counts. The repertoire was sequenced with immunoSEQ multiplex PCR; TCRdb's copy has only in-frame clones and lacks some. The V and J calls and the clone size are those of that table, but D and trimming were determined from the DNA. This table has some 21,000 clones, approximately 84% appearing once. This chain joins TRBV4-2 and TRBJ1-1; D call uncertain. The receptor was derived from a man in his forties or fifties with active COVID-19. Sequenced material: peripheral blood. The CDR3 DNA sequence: TGTGCCAGCAGCCACATAGAGGGTACTGAAGCTTTCTTT. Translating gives CASSHIEGTEAFF.